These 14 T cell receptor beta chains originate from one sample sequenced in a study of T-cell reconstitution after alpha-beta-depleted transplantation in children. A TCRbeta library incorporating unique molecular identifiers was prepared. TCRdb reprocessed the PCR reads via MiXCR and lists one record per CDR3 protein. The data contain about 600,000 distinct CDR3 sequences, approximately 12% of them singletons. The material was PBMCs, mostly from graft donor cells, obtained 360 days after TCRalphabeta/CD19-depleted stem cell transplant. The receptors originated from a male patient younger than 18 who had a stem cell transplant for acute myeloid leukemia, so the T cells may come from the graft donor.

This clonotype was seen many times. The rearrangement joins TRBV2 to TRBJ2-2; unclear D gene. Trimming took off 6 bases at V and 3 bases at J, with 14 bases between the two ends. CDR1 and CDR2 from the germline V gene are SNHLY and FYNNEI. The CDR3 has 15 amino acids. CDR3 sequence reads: CASRVLGADTGELFF. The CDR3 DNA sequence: TGTGCCAGCAGAGTCCTGGGCGCTGACACCGGGGAGCTGTTTTTT.

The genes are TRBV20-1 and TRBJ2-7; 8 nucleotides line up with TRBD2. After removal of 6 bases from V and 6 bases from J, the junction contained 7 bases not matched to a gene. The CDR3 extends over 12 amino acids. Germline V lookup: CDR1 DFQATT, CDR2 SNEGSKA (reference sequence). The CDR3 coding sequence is TGCAGTGCAGCCGCGGGAGGACGCGAGCAGTACTTC. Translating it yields CSAAAGGREQYF.

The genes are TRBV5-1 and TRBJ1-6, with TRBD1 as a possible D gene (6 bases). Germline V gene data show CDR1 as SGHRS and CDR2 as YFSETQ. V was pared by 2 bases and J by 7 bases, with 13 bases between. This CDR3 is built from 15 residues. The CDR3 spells CASSLQGGENSPLHF. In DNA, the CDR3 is TGCGCCAGCAGCTTACAGGGTGGCGAGAATTCACCCCTCCACTTT.

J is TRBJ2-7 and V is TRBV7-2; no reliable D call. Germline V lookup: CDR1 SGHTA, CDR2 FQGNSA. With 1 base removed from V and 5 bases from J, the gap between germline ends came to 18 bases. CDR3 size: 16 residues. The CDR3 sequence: CASSLVTRSSRHEQYF. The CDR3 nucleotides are TGTGCCAGCAGCTTAGTAACTCGGAGCAGTAGACACGAGCAGTACTTC.

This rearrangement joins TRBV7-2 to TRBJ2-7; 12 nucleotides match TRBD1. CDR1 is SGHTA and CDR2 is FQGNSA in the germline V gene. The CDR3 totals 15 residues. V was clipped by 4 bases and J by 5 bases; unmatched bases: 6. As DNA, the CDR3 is TGTGCCAGCAGCTCGGGACAGGGGGCGCTTAACGAGCAGTACTTC. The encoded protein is CASSSGQGALNEQYF.

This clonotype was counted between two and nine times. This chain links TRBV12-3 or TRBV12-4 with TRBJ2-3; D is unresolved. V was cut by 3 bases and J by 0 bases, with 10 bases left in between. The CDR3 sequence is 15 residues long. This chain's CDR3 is CASSLASPSTDTQYF. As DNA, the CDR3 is TGTGCCAGCAGTTTGGCCAGCCCTAGCACAGATACGCAGTATTTT.

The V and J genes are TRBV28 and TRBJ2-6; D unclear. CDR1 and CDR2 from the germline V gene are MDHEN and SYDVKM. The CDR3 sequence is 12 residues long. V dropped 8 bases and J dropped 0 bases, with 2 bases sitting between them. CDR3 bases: TGTGCCAGCGTCTCTGGGGCCAACGTCCTGACTTTC. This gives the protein CASVSGANVLTF.

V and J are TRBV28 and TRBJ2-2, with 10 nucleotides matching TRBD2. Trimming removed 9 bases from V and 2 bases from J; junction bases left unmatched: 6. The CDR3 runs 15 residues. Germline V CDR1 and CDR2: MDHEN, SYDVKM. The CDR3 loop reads CASLGLADNTGELFF. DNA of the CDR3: TGTGCCAGTCTTGGACTAGCGGACAACACCGGGGAGCTGTTTTTT.

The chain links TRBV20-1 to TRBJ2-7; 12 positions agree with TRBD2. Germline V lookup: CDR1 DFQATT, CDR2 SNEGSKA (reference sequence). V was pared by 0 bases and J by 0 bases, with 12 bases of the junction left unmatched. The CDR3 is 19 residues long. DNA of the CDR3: TGCAGTGCTAGAGATCTCATGAGACTAGCGGGAGTTCTCTCCTACGAGCAGTACTTC. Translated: CSARDLMRLAGVLSYEQYF.

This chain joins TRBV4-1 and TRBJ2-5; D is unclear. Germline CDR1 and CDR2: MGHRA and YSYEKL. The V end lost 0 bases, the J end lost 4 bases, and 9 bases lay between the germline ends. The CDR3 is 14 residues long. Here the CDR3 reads CASSQDPNGETQYF. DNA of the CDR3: TGCGCCAGCAGCCAAGATCCTAACGGAGAGACCCAGTACTTC.

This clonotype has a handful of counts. The CDR3: CSARDQASGHHEQYF. The CDR3 region has the DNA TGCAGTGCTAGAGATCAGGCTAGCGGGCACCACGAGCAGTACTTC. The chain uses TRBV20-1 and TRBJ2-7; 8 bases are a match to TRBD2. This CDR3 has 15 residues. The germline V gene encodes CDR1 DFQATT and CDR2 SNEGSKA (reference sequence). V lost 0 bases, J lost 5 bases, and 9 bases stayed unmatched.

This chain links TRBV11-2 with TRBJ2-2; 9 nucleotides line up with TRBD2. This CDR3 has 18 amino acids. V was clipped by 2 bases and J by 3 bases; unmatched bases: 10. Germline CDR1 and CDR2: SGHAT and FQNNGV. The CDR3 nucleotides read TGTGCCAGCAGCTTACTAGCGGGAACTAGCACCTACACCGGGGAGCTGTTTTTT. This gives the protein CASSLLAGTSTYTGELFF.

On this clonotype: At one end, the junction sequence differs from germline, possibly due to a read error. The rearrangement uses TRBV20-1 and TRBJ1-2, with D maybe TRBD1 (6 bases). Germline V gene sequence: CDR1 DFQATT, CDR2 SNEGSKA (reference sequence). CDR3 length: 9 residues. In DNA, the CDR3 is TGCAGTGCTACAATCGGACAGATCTTC. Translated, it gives CSATIGQIF.

CDR3: CASSRLEVGTYEQYF. The DNA for the CDR3 is TGTGCCAGCAGCCGACTTGAGGTGGGGACCTACGAGCAGTACTTC. J is TRBJ2-7 and V is TRBV6-2 or TRBV6-3; no clear D. The CDR3 contains 15 residues. Germline V gene data show CDR1 as MNHEY and CDR2 as SVGEGT. Trimming stripped 6 bases from V and 2 bases from J, with 17 bases between.